Listed here is a single T cell receptor (beta chain). No antigen is known for it. There are no base qualities to consult, and no much larger clone falls within one base. CDR1 MNHEY and CDR2 SVGEGT are derived from the germline V gene. The CDR3 sequence holds 16 residues, the cysteine and phenylalanine included. Of the read, only the CDR3 DNA is kept; its 48 bases are in frame from base 1. Unmatched junction bases come to 11, with V trimmed by 6 bases and J by 1 base. The collaborating institutions used their own protocols to collect whole blood in K2EDTA tubes. For TCRbeta analysis, collaborators shipped samples in one of three forms: frozen whole blood, isolated PBMCs, or DNA extracted from either of those sample types. This sample was included in a study of blood T cell repertoires in COVID-19 (dated by TCRdb to the early 2020s). For the study in its entirety: Samples covering the acute and convalescent phases of COVID-19 were provided by collaborators in the United States, Italy and Spain. The prospective study material was composed of cDNA or gDNA derived from T cells, B-cell-depleted T cells, or PBMCs. The dataset comprised deeply sampled blood TCRbeta repertoires from subjects exposed to, actively infected with, or recovered from COVID-19. The repertoires were released in a freely available public database meant as a resource for research on the immune response to SARS-CoV-2. Samples were obtained from the ongoing ImmuneRACE study (first 160 participants) and from 1,000 to 1,500 subjects provided by 6 global collaborators. The sample metadata nearly always contained a de-identified subject ID, COVID-19 status, age in years and sex. Where HLA class I and class II types were available, the types were taken from metadata supplied by the sample provider, not from assay-based typing. The paper's findings and limits, for the study overall: The quantity of clinical and demographic metadata differed by source and by participant and was supplied without curation.

The immunoSEQ Assay, a bias-controlled multiplex PCR, was used to amplify TCRbeta CDR3 regions from genomic DNA. In the paper's pipeline: Nucleated cell counts per sample were estimated from amplification of reference gene primers within the assay. To quantify the absolute abundance of each unique TCRbeta CDR3 rearrangement, sequence reads were collapsed and filtered. For each sample, productive Simpson clonality was calculated as the square root of Simpson's diversity index over productive rearrangements. The immuneACCESS repertoire file appears here via TCRdb, limited to in-frame rearrangements. These files lack a portion of the clones; in checked studies, under half of the deficit traces to unresolved V genes, and the cause of the others is not known. For V, J and clone size, that table is used; D and trimming come from the DNA. Within this sample are some 160,000 clones, with around 84% of them counted one time only. Jointly, the top ten make up about 5% of the sample.

Input material: peripheral blood. The rearrangement joined TRBV6-2 or TRBV6-3 to TRBJ1-1, with TRBD1 identical over 7 junction bases. This receptor was obtained from a woman aged 50 to 65 with acute or convalescent COVID-19. The DNA is as follows: TGTGCCAGCAGCCCTCTGACAGGGCTAAAGAACACTGAAGCTTTCTTT. Its protein reads: CASSPLTGLKNTEAFF.